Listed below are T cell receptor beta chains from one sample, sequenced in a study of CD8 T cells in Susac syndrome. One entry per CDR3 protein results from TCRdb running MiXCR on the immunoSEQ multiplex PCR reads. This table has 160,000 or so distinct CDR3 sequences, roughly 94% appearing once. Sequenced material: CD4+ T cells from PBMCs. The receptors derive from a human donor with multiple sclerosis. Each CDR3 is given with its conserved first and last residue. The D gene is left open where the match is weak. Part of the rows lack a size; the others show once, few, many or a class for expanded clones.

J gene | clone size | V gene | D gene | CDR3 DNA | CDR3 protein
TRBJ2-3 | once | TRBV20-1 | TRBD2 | TGCAGTGCTCCCTTCACCCGGGGACTAGCGTCTGTTACGCAGTATTTT | CSAPFTRGLASVTQYF
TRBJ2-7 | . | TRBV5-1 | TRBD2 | TGCGCCAGTTCGAGACTAGCGGGAGTACCCTACGAGCAGTACTTC | CASSRLAGVPYEQYF
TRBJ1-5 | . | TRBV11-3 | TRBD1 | TGTGCCAGCAGAAACCACAGGGGCTCTTATAGCAATCAGCCCCAGCATTTT | CASRNHRGSYSNQPQHF
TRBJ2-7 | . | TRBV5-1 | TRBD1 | TGCGCCAGCAGCCAGACCAGGGGGTCCCTCGAGCAGTACTTC | CASSQTRGSLEQYF
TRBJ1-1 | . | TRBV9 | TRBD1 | TGTGCCAGCAGCGTAGAGGGACAGCCGAACACTGAAGCTTTCTTT | CASSVEGQPNTEAFF
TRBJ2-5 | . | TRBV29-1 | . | TGCAGCGTTGTCGAGTACCAAGAGACCCAGTACTTC | CSVVEYQETQYF
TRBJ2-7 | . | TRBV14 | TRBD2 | TGTGCCAGCAGCCGCGGACTAGCGGACGAGCAGTACTTC | CASSRGLADEQYF
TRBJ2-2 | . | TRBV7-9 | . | TGTGCCAGCAGCTTTGGGCAATCTAACACCGGGGAGCTGTTTTTT | CASSFGQSNTGELFF
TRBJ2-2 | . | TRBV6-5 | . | TGTGCCAGCAGCGACACGAACACCGGGGAGCTGTTTTTT | CASSDTNTGELFF
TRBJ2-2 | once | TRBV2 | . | TGTGCCGGAAGCAGGAGTGGCGGGGAGCTGTTTTTT | CAGSRSGGELFF
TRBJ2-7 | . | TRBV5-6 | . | TGTGCCAGCAGCTTGGTGTTTAGCCCAGACGAGCAGTACTTC | CASSLVFSPDEQYF
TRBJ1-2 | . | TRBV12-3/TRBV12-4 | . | TGTGCCAGCGTTCTACAGGCAATAGCTAACTATGGCTACACCTTC | CASVLQAIANYGYTF
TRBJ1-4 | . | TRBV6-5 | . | TGTGCCAGCAGTTACTCTAAGGGGGTTGAAAAACTGTTTTTT | CASSYSKGVEKLFF
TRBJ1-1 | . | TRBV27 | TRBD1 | TGTGCCAGCAGTCCTATGACAGGGTTCGAAGCTTTCTTT | CASSPMTGFEAFF
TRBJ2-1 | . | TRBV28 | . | TGTGCCAGCCGCAGGACCCTTAGCTCCTACAATGAGCAGTTCTTC | CASRRTLSSYNEQFF
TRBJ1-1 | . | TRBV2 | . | TGTGCCAGCGCAAGGGGGGCAGTAGAGACTGAAGCTTTCTTT | CASARGAVETEAFF
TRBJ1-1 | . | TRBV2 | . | TGTGCCAGCAGCGGACAGCCAGGAACTGAAGCTTTCTTT | CASSGQPGTEAFF
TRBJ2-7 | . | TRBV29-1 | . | TGCAGCGTTGAAGACGGTAACAGACAATACGAGCAGTACTTC | CSVEDGNRQYEQYF
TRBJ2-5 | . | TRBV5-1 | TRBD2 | TGCGCCAGCAGAGGTGGGAACACGGGGGGGACCCAGTACTTC | CASRGGNTGGTQYF
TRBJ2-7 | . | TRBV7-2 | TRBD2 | TGTGCCAGCAGCCCGAACGGGGGGACCTACGAGCAGTACTTC | CASSPNGGTYEQYF
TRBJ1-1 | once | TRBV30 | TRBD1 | TGTGCCTTAACAGGGGGCGCGTTGTTTAAAGCTTTCTTT | CALTGGALFKAFF